These T cell receptor beta chains were read from a single sample in a study of blood T cell repertoires in COVID-19. Generated by immunoSEQ multiplex PCR, the TCRdb table keeps only in-frame clones and is missing some. Of about 270,000 clones listed, over 75% were seen once; the top ten hold approximately 1%. Sequencing was done on a sample of PBMCs or T cells enriched from blood (not recorded which). These receptors were taken from a woman in her thirties who had recovered from COVID-19. Both conserved end residues are part of each CDR3. Fields, in order: D gene, V gene, J gene, clone size, CDR3 protein, CDR3 DNA. The D gene is left open where the match is weak. Clone size is shown for a subset of rows, as once, few, many or a class of expanded clone.

-,TRBV7-9,TRBJ2-7,-,CASSPRGGVAYEQYF,TGTGCCAGCAGCCCCAGGGGTGGGGTAGCCTACGAGCAGTACTTC
TRBD1,TRBV15,TRBJ1-1,-,CATSRGTGGMNTEAFF,TGTGCCACCAGCAGGGGGACAGGGGGCATGAACACTGAAGCTTTCTTT
-,TRBV4-3,TRBJ2-3,few,CASSQQDSADTQYF,TGCGCCAGCAGCCAGCAGGATAGCGCAGATACGCAGTATTTT
-,TRBV11-2,TRBJ2-3,-,CASSLDRAPRVDTQYF,TGTGCCAGCAGCTTAGATCGAGCCCCCCGGGTGGATACGCAGTATTTT
TRBD1,TRBV6-5,TRBJ2-7,-,CASSYTGAYEQYF,TGTGCCAGCAGCTATACAGGGGCCTACGAGCAGTACTTC
TRBD1,TRBV29-1,TRBJ2-7,-,CSVEGRGSYEQYF,TGCAGCGTTGAAGGCAGGGGGTCCTACGAGCAGTACTTC
TRBD1,TRBV6-5,TRBJ2-7,-,CASSYSWTGGAGEQYF,TGTGCCAGCAGTTACTCGTGGACAGGGGGCGCGGGGGAGCAGTACTTC
TRBD1,TRBV25-1,TRBJ1-6,-,CASSERDRGNSPLHF,TGTGCCAGCAGTGAACGGGACAGGGGTAATTCACCCCTCCACTTT
TRBD2,TRBV4-2,TRBJ2-7,-,CASSQGGPEEQYF,TGTGCCAGCAGCCAGGGAGGGCCGGAAGAGCAGTACTTC
-,TRBV7-9,TRBJ2-1,-,CASSLGGPKDNEQFF,TGTGCCAGCAGCCTCGGGGGGCCAAAGGACAATGAGCAGTTCTTC
-,TRBV5-1,TRBJ2-3,-,CASSFRGAAKDTQYF,TGCGCCAGCAGCTTCCGGGGGGCAGCCAAAGATACGCAGTATTTT
TRBD2,TRBV9,TRBJ2-2,few,CASGRSGGPTGELFF,TGTGCCAGCGGTCGGAGCGGGGGACCCACCGGGGAGCTGTTTTTT
-,TRBV2,TRBJ2-3,-,CASSERRGTQYF,TGTGCCAGCAGTGAACGCCGGGGTACGCAGTATTTT
-,TRBV5-1,TRBJ2-7,-,CASSLRRAPYEQYF,TGCGCCAGCAGCTTGCGGCGGGCCCCCTACGAGCAGTACTTC